This T cell receptor beta chain is from a study of CD8+ T cells in alopecia areata. Overall study context: Each recipient was a roughly 6-10-week-old female C3H/HeJ mouse given skin from an approximately 6-12-month-old C3H/HeJ donor with spontaneous alopecia. Whole-study results and caveats: Across lesional scalp, and particularly alopecia totalis/universalis, clonality surpassed that of normal scalp.

This CDR3 region has 12 residues. Per the germline V gene, CDR1 is FNHDT and CDR2 is SITEND (reference sequence). After isolation, RNA underwent reverse transcription to generate cDNA as the sequencing template. Profiled with immunoSEQ multiplex PCR; TCRdb holds only in-frame clones, not every one. The profile covers 200,000 to 300,000 clones, none occurring a single time. Sorting of pooled cutaneous lymph node cells used CD4, CD8alpha, NKG2D, NKG2ACE and other markers. A note on this clone: Its cognate antigen is unknown. The gene names here belong to mouse. The read terminates 4 residues before the CDR3 end, so the remaining end is supplied by the germline J gene. Different DNA sequences within this sample yield the same CDR3.

This sequence was found in a C3H/HeJ mouse with alopecia areata. These mice share the MHC haplotype H2-k. The chain couples TRBV19 to TRBJ2-7; a possible D gene is TRBD1 (6 bases). Specimen: CD4+ T cells sorted from a lymph node. Partial CDR3 DNA: TGTGCCAGCAGTACGGGACAATAT. It encodes CASSTGQY. The CDR3, in full, reads CASSTGQYEQYF.